One and the same sample provided the 2 T cell receptor beta chains below, sequenced in a study of a mutant IDH1 vaccine in newly diagnosed glioma. Clones were sequenced by immunoSEQ multiplex PCR, and TCRdb holds only the in-frame ones, with some missing. The repertoire consists of around 78,000 clones, with 90% to 95% occurring once and the leading ten covering more than 0.5%. For these TCRs, the target antigens are not known. Time point of the sample: week 5, during vaccination. The content of each vaccine dose was 300 ug of mutant IDH1 20-mer peptide, and topical imiquimod accompanied it. Sequenced material: PBMCs, taken from a glioma patient whose treatment included an IDH1 peptide vaccine. These receptors came from a woman aged 45 to 65 with glioma.

V and J are TRBV5-1 and TRBJ2-7, with TRBD2 matching over 10 bases. The V and J ends lost 0 bases and 3 bases, in that order; junction bases with no gene match: 3. This CDR3 has 15 residues. Germline CDR1 reads SGHRS; CDR2 reads YFSETQ. The CDR3 sequence: CASSLVAGGRYEQYF. CDR3 in DNA: TGCGCCAGCAGCTTGGTAGCGGGGGGCCGCTACGAGCAGTACTTC.

CDR3 sequence: CSVGSYEQYF. The CDR3 DNA reads TGCAGCGTTGGGTCCTACGAGCAGTACTTC. V usage is TRBV29-1 and J usage is TRBJ2-7; no firm D call. The CDR3 loop spans 10 amino acids. The V gene lost 4 bases and the J gene lost 1 base, with 2 bases spanning the gap. Germline V gives CDR1 SQVTM, CDR2 ANQGSEA.